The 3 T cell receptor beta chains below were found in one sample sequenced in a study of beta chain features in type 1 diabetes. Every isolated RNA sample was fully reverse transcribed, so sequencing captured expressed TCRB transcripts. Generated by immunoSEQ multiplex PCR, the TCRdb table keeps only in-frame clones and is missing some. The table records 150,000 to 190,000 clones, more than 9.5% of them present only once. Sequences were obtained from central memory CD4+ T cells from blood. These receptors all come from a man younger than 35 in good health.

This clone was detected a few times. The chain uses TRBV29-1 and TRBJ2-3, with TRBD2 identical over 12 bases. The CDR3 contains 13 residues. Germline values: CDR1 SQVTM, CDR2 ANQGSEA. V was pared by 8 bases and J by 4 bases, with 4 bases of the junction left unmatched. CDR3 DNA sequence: TGCAGCTCACTAGCGGGAGGCGCAGATACGCAGTATTTT. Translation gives CSSLAGGADTQYF.

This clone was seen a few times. The CDR3 spells CASSPSPGASGNNEQFF. The CDR3 region has the DNA TGTGCCAGCAGTCCCTCCCCCGGGGCTAGCGGCAACAATGAGCAGTTCTTC. This chain connects TRBV28 to TRBJ2-1; the match to TRBD2 covers 7 bases. This CDR3 contains 17 residues. J gave up 5 bases and V 5 bases, and 15 bases lay outside the gene matches. Per the germline V gene, CDR1 is MDHEN and CDR2 is SYDVKM.

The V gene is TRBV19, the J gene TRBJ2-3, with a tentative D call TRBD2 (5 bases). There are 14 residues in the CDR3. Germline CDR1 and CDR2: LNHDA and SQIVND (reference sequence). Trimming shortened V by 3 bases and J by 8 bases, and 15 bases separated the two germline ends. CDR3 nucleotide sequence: TGTGCCAGTAGTATGAAAGTCCTAAGCGGTACGCAGTATTTT. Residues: CASSMKVLSGTQYF.